This entry describes one TCR beta chain. What it binds is unknown. Trimming removed 1 base from V and 2 bases from J; junction bases left unmatched: 6. The CDR3 is made up of 16 amino acids. CDR1 SGHDT and CDR2 YYEEEE come from the germline V gene. The data derive from a study of post-analysis software for immune sequencing data. Study details: Clinical courses comprised relapsing-remitting, secondary progressive and progressive-relapsing multiple sclerosis. Study conclusions and caveats: In patients, TRBV5-6, TRBV5-1 and TRBV20-1 belonged to five or six TRBV segments found more frequently than in controls. Co-batched samples clustered tightly together by F measure. Controls significantly exceeded multiple sclerosis patients in normalized Chao1 diversity.

The TCR beta cDNA libraries contained unique molecular identifiers. Input of roughly 0.9 to 11 million T cells yielded around 500,000 cDNA molecules. TCRdb re-derived calls from the PCR reads in MiXCR, one entry per CDR3 protein. The table shows fewer than 850,000 distinct CDR3 sequences, with 25% to 30% occurring only once. V is TRBV5-6 and J is TRBJ1-5, with TRBD1 matching 7 bases. Sequencing was done on a sample of blood. This clonotype originated in a girl aged 5-17 years with multiple sclerosis. The CDR3: CASSLLGGSGNQPQHF. Here the CDR3 DNA reads TGTGCCAGCAGCTTGTTAGGGGGCTCGGGCAATCAGCCCCAGCATTTT.